One sample yielded the 15 T cell receptor beta chains listed below, sequenced in a study of technical replicates of blood from a handful of donors (dated by TCRdb to the late 2010s). Library prep was done by the immunoSEQ multiplex PCR assay. Not all clones reach the TCRdb copy of this immuneACCESS table, which keeps in-frame sequences only. Checked studies attribute under half of the gap to unresolved V genes and leave the rest unexplained. Across this sample there are 85,000 to 100,000 clones, with 95% seen only once. 0.21% of the sample is taken by the ten largest. Sequences were obtained from T cells isolated from PBMCs. These receptors were obtained from a human donor in good health.

The CDR3 DNA reads TGTGCCAGCAGGACGGGGAGGGAGACCCAGTACTTC. It codes for CASRTGRETQYF. J is TRBJ2-5 and V is TRBV2; D is possibly TRBD2 (6 bases). The ends were cut back, 6 bases at V and 5 bases at J, with 10 bases in the middle. The CDR3 consists of 12 residues. Germline V gene sequence: CDR1 SNHLY, CDR2 FYNNEI.

This clone has a single count. The rearrangement links TRBV6-1 to TRBJ2-1; D is ambiguous. This CDR3 comprises 14 residues. V was shortened by 4 bases and J by 4 bases, with 11 bases between the two germline ends. From germline, CDR1 is MNHNS and CDR2 SASEGT. The CDR3 loop reads CASSGTMTYNEQFF. The DNA of the CDR3 is TGTGCCAGCAGTGGAACGATGACTTACAATGAGCAGTTCTTC.

V and J are TRBV6-5 and TRBJ2-1; 9 bases line up with TRBD2. Germline assignment: CDR1 MNHEY and CDR2 SVGAGI. CDR3 length: 14 residues. Trimming at V came to 10 bases and at J to 5 bases, leaving 9 bases not matched to a gene. CDR3 in DNA: TGTGCCACCGCCCAACTAGCGGGTAACAATGAGCAGTTCTTC. This codes for CATAQLAGNNEQFF.

The chain is built from TRBV27 and TRBJ1-6; TRBD1 matches 8 bases. This CDR3 comprises 13 residues. Germline CDR1 is MNHEY and CDR2 is SMNVEV (reference sequence). The V segment lost 8 bases and the J segment 7 bases; nucleotides outside the gene matches: 4. The chain's CDR3 is CASLGQGNSPLHF. The CDR3 nucleotides read TGTGCCAGCCTTGGACAGGGAAATTCACCCCTCCACTTT.

The chain carries TRBV5-4 and TRBJ2-7; 13 bases fit TRBD2. Trimming at V came to 0 bases and at J to 3 bases, leaving 0 bases not matched to a gene. The CDR3 covers 15 residues. The germline V gene encodes CDR1 SGHNT and CDR2 YYREEE (reference sequence). The CDR3 DNA reads TGTGCCAGCAGCTTGGGGACTAGCGGGGGCTACGAGCAGTACTTC. Encoded protein: CASSLGTSGGYEQYF. Combining the CDR3 with reference TRBV5-4 and TRBJ2-7 gives the whole variable domain ETGVTQSPTHLIKTRGQQVTLRCSSQSGHNTVSWYQQALGQGPQFIFQYYREEENGRGNFPPRFSGLQFPNYSSELNVNALELDDSALYLCASSLGTSGGYEQYFGPGTRLTVT.

Comments on this clone: Germline and junction disagree at one end, which may indicate a read error. This chain uses TRBV7-9 with TRBJ2-3; 10 positions match TRBD1. From germline, CDR1 is SEHNR and CDR2 FQNEAQ (reference sequence). This CDR3 has 16 residues. The CDR3, as DNA: TGTGCCAGCAGCATAGCGACAGGGGGCGGCACAGATACGCAGTATTTT. Translated: CASSIATGGGTDTQYF.

This clone was detected once. The DNA of the CDR3 is TGTGCCACCAGCAGAGATCCCCCTAGCGCGGGAAACATTCAGTACTTC. It yields the protein CATSRDPPSAGNIQYF. J is TRBJ2-4 and V is TRBV15, with D maybe TRBD2 (6 bases). The CDR3 has 16 amino acids. Germline CDR1 LNHNV, CDR2 YYDKDF (reference sequence). The V gene lost 0 bases and the J gene lost 6 bases, with 15 bases spanning the gap.

This clone was recorded once. The rearrangement uses TRBV29-1 and TRBJ2-6; 14 bases align to TRBD2. V lost 6 bases and J lost 0; bases outside the gene matches: 7. CDR1 is SQVTM and CDR2 is ANQGSEA in the germline V gene. This CDR3 comprises 18 residues. In DNA form, the CDR3 reads TGCAGCGTATGGGGACTAGCGGGAGACAACTCTGGGGCCAACGTCCTGACTTTC. Its translation: CSVWGLAGDNSGANVLTF. The whole variable domain, remainder taken from reference TRBV29-1 and TRBJ2-6, is SAVISQKPSRDICQRGTSLTIQCQVDSQVTMMFWYRQQPGQSLTLIATANQGSEATYESGFVIDKFPISRPNLTFSTLTVSNMSPEDSSIYLCSVWGLAGDNSGANVLTFGAGSRLTVL.

The V gene is TRBV9, the J gene TRBJ2-3; 15 bases fit TRBD2. Trimming at V came to 3 bases and at J to 1 base, leaving 3 bases not matched to a gene. The CDR3 contains 17 residues. The germline CDR1 and CDR2 sequences are SGDLS and YYNGEE. CDR3 sequence reads: CASSEGLAGGRTDTQYF. Written as DNA, the CDR3 is TGTGCCAGCAGCGAGGGACTAGCGGGAGGCCGCACAGATACGCAGTATTTT.

This clone appeared a single time. In nucleotides, the CDR3 is TGTGCCAGCAGCCCCCCTACTCACTATGGCTACACCTTC. Amino acid sequence: CASSPPTHYGYTF. V and J are TRBV9 and TRBJ1-2; D remains ambiguous. Deletions cut 4 bases from V and 3 bases from J, with 10 bases between. The CDR3 runs 13 residues. From germline, CDR1 is SGDLS and CDR2 YYNGEE.

The chain couples TRBV4-1 to TRBJ2-7, with D perhaps TRBD2 (6 bases). The CDR3 consists of 17 residues. Trimming pared 0 bases from V and 3 bases from J, leaving 18 bases between. The germline V gene encodes CDR1 MGHRA and CDR2 YSYEKL. The CDR3 DNA reads as TGCGCCAGCAGCCAAGATACTTTGGGGGGAAGACGCTACGAGCAGTACTTC. Translated: CASSQDTLGGRRYEQYF.

V is TRBV4-1 and J is TRBJ2-3; 8 bases line up with TRBD1. The V gene end was trimmed by 2 bases and the J gene end by 5 bases; junction bases not matched to a gene: 6. This CDR3 contains 15 residues. CDR1 is MGHRA, CDR2 YSYEKL, per germline. CDR3 sequence (DNA): TGCGCCAGCAGCCAATCAGGGGGCGAGGGAGATACGCAGTATTTT. This sequence encodes CASSQSGGEGDTQYF.

The rearrangement links TRBV2 to TRBJ2-1, with 7 bases aligning to TRBD2. After removal of 6 bases from V and 0 bases from J, the junction contained 8 bases not matched to a gene. The CDR3 has 16 residues. Germline CDR1 reads SNHLY; CDR2 reads FYNNEI. The chain's CDR3 is CASSRPSGSSYNEQFF. In nucleotides, the CDR3 is TGTGCCAGCAGCAGACCTAGCGGAAGCTCCTACAATGAGCAGTTCTTC.

The V gene is TRBV14, the J gene TRBJ2-5; the D is unclear. Germline-derived CDR1 and CDR2 are SGHDN and FVKESK. Trimming cost V 3 bases and J 3 bases, with 14 bases left between them. The CDR3 is 15 amino acids. CDR3 region: CASSQTDWYEETQYF. DNA of the CDR3: TGTGCCAGCAGCCAGACTGATTGGTACGAAGAGACCCAGTACTTC.

The rearrangement links TRBV30 to TRBJ1-1; TRBD1 is a possible D gene (5 bases). V was cut by 3 bases and J by 6 bases, with 8 bases left in between. Per germline, CDR1 GTSNPN and CDR2 SVGIG (reference sequence). The CDR3 is made up of 11 amino acids. The CDR3 spells CAWSGHSEAFF. The CDR3 DNA sequence: TGTGCCTGGAGCGGACACTCTGAAGCTTTCTTT.